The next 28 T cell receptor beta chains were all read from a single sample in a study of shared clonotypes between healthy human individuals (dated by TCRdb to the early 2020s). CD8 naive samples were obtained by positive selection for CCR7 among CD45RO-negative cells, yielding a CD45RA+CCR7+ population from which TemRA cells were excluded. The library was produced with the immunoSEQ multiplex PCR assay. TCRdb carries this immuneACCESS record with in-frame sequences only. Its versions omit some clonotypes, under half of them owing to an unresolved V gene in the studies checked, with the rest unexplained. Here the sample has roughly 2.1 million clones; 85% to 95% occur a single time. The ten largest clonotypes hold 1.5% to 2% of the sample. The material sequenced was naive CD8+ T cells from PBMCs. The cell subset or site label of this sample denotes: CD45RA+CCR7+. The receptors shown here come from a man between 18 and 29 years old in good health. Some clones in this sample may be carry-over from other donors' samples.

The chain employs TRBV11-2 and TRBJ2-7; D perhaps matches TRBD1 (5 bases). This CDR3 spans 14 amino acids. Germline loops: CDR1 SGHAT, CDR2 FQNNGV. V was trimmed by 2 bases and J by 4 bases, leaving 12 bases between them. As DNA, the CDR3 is TGTGCCAGCAGCTTAACCCCAGGGAAATACGAGCAGTACTTC. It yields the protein CASSLTPGKYEQYF.

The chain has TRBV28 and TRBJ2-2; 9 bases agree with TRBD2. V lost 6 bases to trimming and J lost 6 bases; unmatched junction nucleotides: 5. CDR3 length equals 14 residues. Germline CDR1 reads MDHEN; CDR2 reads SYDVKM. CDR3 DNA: TGTGCCAGCAGCTTTAGCGGGAGCTCCGGGGAGCTGTTTTTT. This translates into CASSFSGSSGELFF.

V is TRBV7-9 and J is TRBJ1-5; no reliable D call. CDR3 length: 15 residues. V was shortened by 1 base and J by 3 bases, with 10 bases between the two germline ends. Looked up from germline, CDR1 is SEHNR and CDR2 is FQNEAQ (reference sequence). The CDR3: CASSLGHYPNQPQHF. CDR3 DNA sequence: TGTGCCAGCAGCTTAGGTCACTACCCCAATCAGCCCCAGCATTTT.

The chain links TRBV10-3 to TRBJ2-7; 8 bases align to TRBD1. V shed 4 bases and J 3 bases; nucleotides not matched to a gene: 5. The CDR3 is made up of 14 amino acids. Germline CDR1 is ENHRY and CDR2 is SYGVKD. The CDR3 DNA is TGTGCCATCAGTGGGACAGGGAATAACTACGAGCAGTACTTC. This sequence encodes CAISGTGNNYEQYF.

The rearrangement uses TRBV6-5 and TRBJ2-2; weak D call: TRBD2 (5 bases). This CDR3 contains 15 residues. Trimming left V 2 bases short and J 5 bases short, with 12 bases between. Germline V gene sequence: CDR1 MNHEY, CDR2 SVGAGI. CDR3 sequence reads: CASSYDYLRTGELFF. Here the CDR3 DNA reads TGTGCCAGCAGTTACGACTACCTGAGGACCGGGGAGCTGTTTTTT.

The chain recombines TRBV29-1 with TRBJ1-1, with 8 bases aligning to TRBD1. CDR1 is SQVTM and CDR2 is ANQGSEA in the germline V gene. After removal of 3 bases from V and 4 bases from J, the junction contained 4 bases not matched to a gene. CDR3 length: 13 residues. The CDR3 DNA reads TGCAGCGTTGATATGCAGGGGGCCACTGAAGCTTTCTTT. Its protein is CSVDMQGATEAFF.

This CDR3 reads CASSSGTSGDKSSYNEQFF. DNA for the CDR3: TGTGCCAGCAGCTCCGGGACTAGCGGGGACAAAAGCTCCTACAATGAGCAGTTCTTC. The chain carries TRBV7-9 and TRBJ2-1, with 13 bases fitting TRBD2. Germline V gene lookup returns CDR1 SEHNR and CDR2 FQNEAQ (reference sequence). J gave up 0 bases and V 4 bases, and 9 bases lay outside the gene matches. The CDR3 has 19 residues. Full variable domain (missing parts from reference TRBV7-9 and TRBJ2-1): DTGVSQNPRHKITKRGQNVTFRCDPISEHNRLYWYRQTLGQGPEFLTYFQNEAQLEKSRLLSDRFSAERPKGSFSTLEIQRTEQGDSAMYLCASSSGTSGDKSSYNEQFFGPGTRLTVL.

The CDR3 DNA is TGTGCCTGGTGGGGCGGGGACGAGCAGTACTTC. This gives the protein CAWWGGDEQYF. The genes are TRBV30 and TRBJ2-7; a weak D match, TRBD2 (6 bases). The V and J ends lost 5 bases and 5 bases respectively, with 10 bases between them. Germline values: CDR1 GTSNPN, CDR2 SVGIG (reference sequence). The CDR3 has 11 amino acids.

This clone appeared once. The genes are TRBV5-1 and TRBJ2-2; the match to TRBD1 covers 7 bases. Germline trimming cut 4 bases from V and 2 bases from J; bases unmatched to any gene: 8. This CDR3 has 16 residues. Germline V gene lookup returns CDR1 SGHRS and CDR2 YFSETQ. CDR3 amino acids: CASSAWTGPNTGELFF. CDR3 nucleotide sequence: TGCGCCAGCAGCGCCTGGACAGGCCCCAACACCGGGGAGCTGTTTTTT. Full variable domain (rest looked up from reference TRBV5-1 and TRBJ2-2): KAGVTQTPRYLIKTRGQQVTLSCSPISGHRSVSWYQQTPGQGLQFLFEYFSETQRNKGNFPGRFSGRQFSNSRSEMNVSTLELGDSALYLCASSAWTGPNTGELFFGEGSRLTVL.

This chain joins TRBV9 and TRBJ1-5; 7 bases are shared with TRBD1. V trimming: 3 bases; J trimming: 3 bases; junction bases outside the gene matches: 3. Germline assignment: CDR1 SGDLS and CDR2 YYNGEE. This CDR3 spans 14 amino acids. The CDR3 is CASSDGTVNQPQHF. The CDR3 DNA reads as TGTGCCAGCAGCGACGGGACAGTCAATCAGCCCCAGCATTTT.

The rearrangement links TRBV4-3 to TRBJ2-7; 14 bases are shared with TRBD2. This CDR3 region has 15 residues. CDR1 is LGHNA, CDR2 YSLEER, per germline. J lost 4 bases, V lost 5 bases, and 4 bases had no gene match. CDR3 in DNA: TGCGCCAGCAGCACGAGACTAGCGGGAGGGTACGAGCAGTACTTC. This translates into CASSTRLAGGYEQYF.

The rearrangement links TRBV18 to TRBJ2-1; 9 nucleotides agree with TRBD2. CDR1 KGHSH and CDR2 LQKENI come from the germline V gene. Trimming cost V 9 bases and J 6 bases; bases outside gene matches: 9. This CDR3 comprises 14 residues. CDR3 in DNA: TGTGCCAGTACCACGGGTAGCGGGAGCAATGAGCAGTTCTTC. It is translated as CASTTGSGSNEQFF.

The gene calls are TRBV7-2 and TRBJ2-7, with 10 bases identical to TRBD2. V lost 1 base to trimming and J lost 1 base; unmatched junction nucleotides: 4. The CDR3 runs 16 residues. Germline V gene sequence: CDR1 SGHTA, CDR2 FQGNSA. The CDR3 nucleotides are TGTGCCAGCAGCTTAGGGACTAGCGGACTATCCTACGAGCAGTACTTC. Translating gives CASSLGTSGLSYEQYF.

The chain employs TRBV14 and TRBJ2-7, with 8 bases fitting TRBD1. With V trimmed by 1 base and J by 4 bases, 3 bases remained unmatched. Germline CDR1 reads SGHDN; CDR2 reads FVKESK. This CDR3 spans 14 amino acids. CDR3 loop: CASSQVTGAYEQYF. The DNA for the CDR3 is TGTGCCAGCAGCCAAGTGACAGGGGCGTACGAGCAGTACTTC.

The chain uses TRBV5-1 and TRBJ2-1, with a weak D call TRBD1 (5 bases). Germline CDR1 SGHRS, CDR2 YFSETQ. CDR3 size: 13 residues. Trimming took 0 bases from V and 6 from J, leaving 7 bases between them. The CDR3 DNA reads TGCGCCAGCAGCTTGGAGACAGCCAATGAGCAGTTCTTC. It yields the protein CASSLETANEQFF.

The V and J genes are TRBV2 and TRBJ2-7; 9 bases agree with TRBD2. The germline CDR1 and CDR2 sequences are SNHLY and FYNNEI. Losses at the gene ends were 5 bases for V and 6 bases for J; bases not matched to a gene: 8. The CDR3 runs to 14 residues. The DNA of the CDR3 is TGTGCCAGCAGTCCCACGGCGGGAGGGCCCGAGCAGTACTTC. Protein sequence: CASSPTAGGPEQYF.

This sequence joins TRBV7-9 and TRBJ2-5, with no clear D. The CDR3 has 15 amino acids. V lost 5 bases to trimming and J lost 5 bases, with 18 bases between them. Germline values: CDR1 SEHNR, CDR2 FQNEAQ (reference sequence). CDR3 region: CASSKDVGRRETQYF. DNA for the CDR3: TGTGCCAGCAGCAAAGACGTCGGCAGGCGGGAGACCCAGTACTTC. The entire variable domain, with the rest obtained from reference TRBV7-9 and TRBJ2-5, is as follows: DTGVSQNPRHKITKRGQNVTFRCDPISEHNRLYWYRQTLGQGPEFLTYFQNEAQLEKSRLLSDRFSAERPKGSFSTLEIQRTEQGDSAMYLCASSKDVGRRETQYFGPGTRLLVL.

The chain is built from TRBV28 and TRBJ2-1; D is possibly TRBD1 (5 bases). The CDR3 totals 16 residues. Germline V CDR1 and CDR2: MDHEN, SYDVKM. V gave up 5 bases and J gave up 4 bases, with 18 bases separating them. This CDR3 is CASSGRGPIPYNEQFF. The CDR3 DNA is TGTGCCAGCAGTGGTAGGGGCCCTATACCGTACAATGAGCAGTTCTTC.

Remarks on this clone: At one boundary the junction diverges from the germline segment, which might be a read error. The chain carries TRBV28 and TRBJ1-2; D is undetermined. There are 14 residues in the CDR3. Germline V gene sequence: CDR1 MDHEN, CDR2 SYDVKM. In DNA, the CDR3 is TGTGCCGGCAGGAGGAGTGCAGCTAACTATGGCTACACCTTC. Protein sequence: CAGRRSAANYGYTF.

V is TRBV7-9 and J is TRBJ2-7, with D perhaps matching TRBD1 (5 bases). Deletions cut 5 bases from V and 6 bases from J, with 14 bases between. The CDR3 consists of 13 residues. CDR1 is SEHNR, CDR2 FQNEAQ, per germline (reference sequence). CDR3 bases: TGTGCCAGCAGCCCCCCCAGGGTTATCGAGCAGTACTTC. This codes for CASSPPRVIEQYF. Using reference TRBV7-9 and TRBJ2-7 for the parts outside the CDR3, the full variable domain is DTGVSQNPRHKITKRGQNVTFRCDPISEHNRLYWYRQTLGQGPEFLTYFQNEAQLEKSRLLSDRFSAERPKGSFSTLEIQRTEQGDSAMYLCASSPPRVIEQYFGPGTRLTVT.

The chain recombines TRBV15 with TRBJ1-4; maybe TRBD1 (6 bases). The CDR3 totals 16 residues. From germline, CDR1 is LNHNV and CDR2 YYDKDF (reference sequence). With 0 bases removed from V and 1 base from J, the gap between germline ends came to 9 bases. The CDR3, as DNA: TGTGCCACCAGCAGAGAAGCGGACAGAACTAATGAAAAACTGTTTTTT. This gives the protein CATSREADRTNEKLFF. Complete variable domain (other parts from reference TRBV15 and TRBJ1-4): DAMVIQNPRYQVTQFGKPVTLSCSQTLNHNVMYWYQQKSSQAPKLLFHYYDKDFNNEADTPDNFQSRRPNTSFCFLDIRSPGLGDTAMYLCATSREADRTNEKLFFGSGTQLSVL.

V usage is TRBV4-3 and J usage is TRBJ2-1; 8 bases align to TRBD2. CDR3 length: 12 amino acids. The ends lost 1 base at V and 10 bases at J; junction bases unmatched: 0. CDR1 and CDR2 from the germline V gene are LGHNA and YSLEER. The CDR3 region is CASSQGLAEQFF. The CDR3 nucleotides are TGCGCCAGCAGCCAAGGACTAGCGGAGCAGTTCTTC.

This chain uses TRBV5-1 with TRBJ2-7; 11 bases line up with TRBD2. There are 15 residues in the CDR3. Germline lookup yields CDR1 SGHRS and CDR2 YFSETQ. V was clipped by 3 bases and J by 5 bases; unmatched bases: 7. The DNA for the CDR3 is TGCGCCAGCAGCTCTCAGACTAGCGGGATAGACGAGCAGTACTTC. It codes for CASSSQTSGIDEQYF.

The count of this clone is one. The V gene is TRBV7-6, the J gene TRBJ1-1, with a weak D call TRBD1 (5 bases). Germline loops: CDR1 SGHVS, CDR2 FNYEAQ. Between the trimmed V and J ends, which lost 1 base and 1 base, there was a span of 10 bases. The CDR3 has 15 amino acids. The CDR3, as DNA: TGTGCCAGCAGCTTAGGGCCGGGACGGAACACTGAAGCTTTCTTT. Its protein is CASSLGPGRNTEAFF.

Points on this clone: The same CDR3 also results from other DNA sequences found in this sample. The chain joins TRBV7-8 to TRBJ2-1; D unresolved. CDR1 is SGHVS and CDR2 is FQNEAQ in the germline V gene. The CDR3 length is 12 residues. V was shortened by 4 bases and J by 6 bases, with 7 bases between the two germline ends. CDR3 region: CASSSYPNEQFF. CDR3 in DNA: TGTGCCAGCAGCTCCTATCCCAATGAGCAGTTCTTC. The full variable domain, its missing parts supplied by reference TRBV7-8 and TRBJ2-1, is GAGVSQSPRYKVAKRGQDVALRCDPISGHVSLFWYQQALGQGPEFLTYFQNEAQLDKSGLPSDRFFAERPEGSVSTLKIQRTQQEDSAVYLCASSSYPNEQFFGPGTRLTVL.

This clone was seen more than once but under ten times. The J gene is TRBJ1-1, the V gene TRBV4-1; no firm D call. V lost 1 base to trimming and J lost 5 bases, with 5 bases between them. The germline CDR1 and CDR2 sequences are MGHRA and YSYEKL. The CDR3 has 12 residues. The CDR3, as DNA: TGCGCCAGCAGCCAAGGATTGACTGAAGCTTTCTTT. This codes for CASSQGLTEAFF.

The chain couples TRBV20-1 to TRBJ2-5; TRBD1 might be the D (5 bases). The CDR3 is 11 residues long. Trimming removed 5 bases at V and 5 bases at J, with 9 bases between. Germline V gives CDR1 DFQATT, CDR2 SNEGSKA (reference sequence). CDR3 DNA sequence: TGCAGTGCTCCAGGGTGGGAGACCCAGTACTTC. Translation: CSAPGWETQYF.

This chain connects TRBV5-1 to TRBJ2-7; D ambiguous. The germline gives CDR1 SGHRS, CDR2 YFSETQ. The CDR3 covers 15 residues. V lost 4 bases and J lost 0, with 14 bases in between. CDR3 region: CASSPGRASSYEQYF. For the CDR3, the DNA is TGCGCCAGCAGCCCCGGTCGGGCGAGCTCCTACGAGCAGTACTTC.